The present TCR beta chain was sequenced within a study of blood T cells in healthy people across ages. A sample-barcoded 5' primer and a J-beta primer mix were used in a second PCR of roughly 7 to 11 cycles. TCRdb re-analysed the 5' RACE reads in MiXCR, keeping a single row per CDR3 protein. The sample includes around 1.5 million distinct CDR3 sequences, about 35% seen only once; the top ten take 11%. Germline CDR1 is KGHSH and CDR2 is LQKENI. Trimming removed 3 bases from V and 4 bases from J, with 15 bases in between. The CDR3 has 15 amino acids. V usage is TRBV18 and J usage is TRBJ1-2; D unresolved. Sequenced sample: blood. This TCR was recovered from a woman aged 25 to 39 in good health. CDR3: CASSPLDDPAYGYTF. CDR3 in DNA: TGTGCCAGCTCACCCTTGGACGACCCCGCCTATGGCTACACCTTC.